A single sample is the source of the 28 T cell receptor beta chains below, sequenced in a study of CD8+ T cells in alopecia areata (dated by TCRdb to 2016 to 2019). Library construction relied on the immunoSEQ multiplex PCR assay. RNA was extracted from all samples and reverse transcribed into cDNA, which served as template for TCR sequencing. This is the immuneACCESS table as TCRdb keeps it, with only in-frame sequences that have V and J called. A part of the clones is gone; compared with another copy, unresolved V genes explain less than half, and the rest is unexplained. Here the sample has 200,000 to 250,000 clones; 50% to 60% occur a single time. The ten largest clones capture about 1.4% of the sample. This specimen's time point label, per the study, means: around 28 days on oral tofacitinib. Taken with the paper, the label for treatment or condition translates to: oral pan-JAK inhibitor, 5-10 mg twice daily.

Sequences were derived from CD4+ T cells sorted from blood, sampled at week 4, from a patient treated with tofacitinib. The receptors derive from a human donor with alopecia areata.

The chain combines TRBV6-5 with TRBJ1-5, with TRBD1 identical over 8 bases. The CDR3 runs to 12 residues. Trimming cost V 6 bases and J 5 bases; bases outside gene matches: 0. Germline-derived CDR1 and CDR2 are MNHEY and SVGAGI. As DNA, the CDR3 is TGTGCCAGCAGACAGGGGGATCAGCCCCAGCATTTT. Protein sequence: CASRQGDQPQHF.

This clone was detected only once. The CDR3 here is CASSFQNSPLHF. The DNA for the CDR3 is TGTGCCAGCAGCTTCCAAAATTCACCCCTCCACTTT. The rearrangement links TRBV7-2 to TRBJ1-6; D not resolved. The V gene's germline CDR1 is SGHTA and CDR2 FQGNSA. Deletions cut 3 bases from V and 7 bases from J, with 4 bases between. The length of the CDR3 is 12 residues.

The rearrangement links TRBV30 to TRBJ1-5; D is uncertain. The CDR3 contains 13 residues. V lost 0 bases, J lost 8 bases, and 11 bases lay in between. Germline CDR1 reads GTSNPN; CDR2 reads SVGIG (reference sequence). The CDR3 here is CAWSVGDMEPQHF. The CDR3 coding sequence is TGTGCCTGGAGTGTTGGGGATATGGAGCCCCAGCATTTT. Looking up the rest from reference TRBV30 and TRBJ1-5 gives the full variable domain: SQTIHQWPATLVQPVGSPLSLECTVEGTSNPNLYWYRQAAGRGLQLLFYSVGIGQISSEVPQNLSASRPQDRQFILSSKKLLLSDSGFYLCAWSVGDMEPQHFGDGTRLSIL.

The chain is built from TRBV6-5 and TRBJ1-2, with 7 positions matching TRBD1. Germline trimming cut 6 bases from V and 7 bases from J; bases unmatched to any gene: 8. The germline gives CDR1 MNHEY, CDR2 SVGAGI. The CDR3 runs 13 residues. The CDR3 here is CASSSQGMGGYTF. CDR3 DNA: TGTGCCAGCAGCTCACAGGGGATGGGTGGCTACACCTTC.

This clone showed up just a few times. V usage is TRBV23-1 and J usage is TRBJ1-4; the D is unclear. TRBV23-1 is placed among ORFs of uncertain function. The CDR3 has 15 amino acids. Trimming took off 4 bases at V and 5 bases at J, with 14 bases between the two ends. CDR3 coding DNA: TGCGCCAGCAGTCCGTCGGTGCCGGGAAATGAAAAACTGTTTTTT. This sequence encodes CASSPSVPGNEKLFF.

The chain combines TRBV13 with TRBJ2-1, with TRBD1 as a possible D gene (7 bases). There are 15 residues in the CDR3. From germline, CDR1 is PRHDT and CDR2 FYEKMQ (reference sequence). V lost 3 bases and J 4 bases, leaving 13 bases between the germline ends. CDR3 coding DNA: TGTGCCAGCAGCTTGCAGGGGGGTGATTACAATGAGCAGTTCTTC. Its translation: CASSLQGGDYNEQFF.

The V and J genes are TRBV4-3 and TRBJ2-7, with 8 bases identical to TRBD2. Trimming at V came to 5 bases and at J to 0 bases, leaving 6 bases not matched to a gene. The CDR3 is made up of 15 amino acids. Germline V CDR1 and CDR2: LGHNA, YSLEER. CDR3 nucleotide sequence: TGCGCCAGCAGCAAACAGCGGGGGTTCTCCTACGAGCAGTACTTC. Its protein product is CASSKQRGFSYEQYF.

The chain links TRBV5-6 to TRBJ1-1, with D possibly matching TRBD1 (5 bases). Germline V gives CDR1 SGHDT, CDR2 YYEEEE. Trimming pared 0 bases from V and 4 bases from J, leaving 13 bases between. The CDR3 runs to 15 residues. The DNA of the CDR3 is TGTGCCAGCAGCTTGGATCGGGGGAGGGGCACTGAAGCTTTCTTT. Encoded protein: CASSLDRGRGTEAFF.

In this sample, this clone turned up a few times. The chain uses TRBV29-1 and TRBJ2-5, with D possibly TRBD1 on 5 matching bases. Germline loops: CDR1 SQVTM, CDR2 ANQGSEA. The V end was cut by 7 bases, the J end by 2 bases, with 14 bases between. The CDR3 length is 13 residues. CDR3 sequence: CSAPGAQQETQYF. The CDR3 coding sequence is TGCAGCGCGCCTGGGGCACAGCAAGAGACCCAGTACTTC.

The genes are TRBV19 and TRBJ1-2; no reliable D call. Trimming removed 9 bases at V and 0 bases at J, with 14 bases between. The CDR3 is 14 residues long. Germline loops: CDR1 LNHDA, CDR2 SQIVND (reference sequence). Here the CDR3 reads CASHRTDANYGYTF. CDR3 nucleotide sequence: TGTGCCAGCCACCGGACCGACGCTAACTATGGCTACACCTTC.

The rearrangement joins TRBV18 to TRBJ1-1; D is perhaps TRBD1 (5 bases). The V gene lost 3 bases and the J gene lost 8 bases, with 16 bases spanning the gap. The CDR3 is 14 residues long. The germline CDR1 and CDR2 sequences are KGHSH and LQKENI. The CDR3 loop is CASSPNYGDPEAFF. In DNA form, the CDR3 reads TGTGCCAGCTCACCGAACTATGGGGACCCAGAAGCTTTCTTT.

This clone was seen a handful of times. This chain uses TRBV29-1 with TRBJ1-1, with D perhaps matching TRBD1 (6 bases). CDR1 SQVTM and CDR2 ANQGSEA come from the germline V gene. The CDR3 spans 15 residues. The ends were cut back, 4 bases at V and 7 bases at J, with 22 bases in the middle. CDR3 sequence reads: CSVALGGLGSIEAFF. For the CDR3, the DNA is TGCAGCGTTGCCCTCGGGGGGCTCGGTTCGATTGAAGCTTTCTTT.

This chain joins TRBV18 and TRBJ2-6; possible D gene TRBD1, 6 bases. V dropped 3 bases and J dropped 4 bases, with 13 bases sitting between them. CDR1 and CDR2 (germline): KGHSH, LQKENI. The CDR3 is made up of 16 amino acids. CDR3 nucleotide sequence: TGTGCCAGCTCACCGCAGGGGCTAACAGGGGCCAACGTCCTGACTTTC. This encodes CASSPQGLTGANVLTF.

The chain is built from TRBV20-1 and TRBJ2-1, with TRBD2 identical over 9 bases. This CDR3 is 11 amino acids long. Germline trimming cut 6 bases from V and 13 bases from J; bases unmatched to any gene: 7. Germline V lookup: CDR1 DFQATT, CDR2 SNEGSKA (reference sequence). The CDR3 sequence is CSAPTSGSQFF. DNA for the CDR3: TGCAGTGCACCGACTAGCGGCAGTCAGTTCTTC.

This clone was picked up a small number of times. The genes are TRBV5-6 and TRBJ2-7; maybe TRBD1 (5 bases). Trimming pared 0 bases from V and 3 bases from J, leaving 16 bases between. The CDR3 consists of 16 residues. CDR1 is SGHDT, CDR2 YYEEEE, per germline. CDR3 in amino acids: CASSLESRRQGYEQYF. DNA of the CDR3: TGTGCCAGCAGCTTGGAAAGCCGACGGCAGGGCTACGAGCAGTACTTC.

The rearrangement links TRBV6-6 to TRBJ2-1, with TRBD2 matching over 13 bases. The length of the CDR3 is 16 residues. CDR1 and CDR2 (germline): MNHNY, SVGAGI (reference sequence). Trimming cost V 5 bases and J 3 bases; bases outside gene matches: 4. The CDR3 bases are TGTGCCAGCAGTGGGACTAGCGGGGCCCACTACAATGAGCAGTTCTTC. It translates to CASSGTSGAHYNEQFF.

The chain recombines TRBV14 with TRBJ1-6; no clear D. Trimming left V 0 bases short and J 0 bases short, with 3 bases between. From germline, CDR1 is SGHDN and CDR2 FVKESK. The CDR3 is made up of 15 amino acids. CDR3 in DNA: TGTGCCAGCAGCCAAGAGGGCTCCTATAATTCACCCCTCCACTTT. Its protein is CASSQEGSYNSPLHF.

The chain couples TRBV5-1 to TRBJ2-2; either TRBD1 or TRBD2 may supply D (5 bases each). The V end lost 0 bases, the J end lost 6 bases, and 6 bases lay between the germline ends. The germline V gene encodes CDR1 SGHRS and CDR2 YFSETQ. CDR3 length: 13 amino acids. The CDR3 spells CASSLVGAGELFF. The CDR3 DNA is TGCGCCAGCAGCTTGGTGGGGGCCGGGGAGCTGTTTTTT.

The CDR3 loop reads CASRTGTTAETQYF. The CDR3 nucleotides read TGCGCCAGCAGAACCGGGACAACTGCAGAGACCCAGTACTTC. J is TRBJ2-5 and V is TRBV10-2; D is perhaps TRBD1 (6 bases). V was trimmed by 6 bases and J by 4 bases, leaving 15 bases between them. There are 14 residues in the CDR3. Per germline, CDR1 WSHSY and CDR2 SAAADI.

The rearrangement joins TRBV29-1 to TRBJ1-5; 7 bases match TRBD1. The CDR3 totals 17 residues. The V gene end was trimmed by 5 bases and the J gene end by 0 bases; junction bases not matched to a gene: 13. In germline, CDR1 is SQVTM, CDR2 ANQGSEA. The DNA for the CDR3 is TGCAGCGTTCTAGGGACAGAGCATCGTTATAGCAATCAGCCCCAGCATTTT. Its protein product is CSVLGTEHRYSNQPQHF.

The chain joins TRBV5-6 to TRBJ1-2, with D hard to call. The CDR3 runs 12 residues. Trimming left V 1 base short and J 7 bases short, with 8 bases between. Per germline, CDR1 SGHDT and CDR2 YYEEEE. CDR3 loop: CASSLTSTGYTF. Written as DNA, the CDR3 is TGTGCCAGCAGCTTGACCTCGACTGGCTACACCTTC.

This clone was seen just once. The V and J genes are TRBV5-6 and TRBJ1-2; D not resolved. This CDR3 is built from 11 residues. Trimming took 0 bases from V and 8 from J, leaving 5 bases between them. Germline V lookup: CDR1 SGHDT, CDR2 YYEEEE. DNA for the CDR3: TGTGCCAGCAGCTTGGGTTCAGGCTACACCTTC. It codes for CASSLGSGYTF.

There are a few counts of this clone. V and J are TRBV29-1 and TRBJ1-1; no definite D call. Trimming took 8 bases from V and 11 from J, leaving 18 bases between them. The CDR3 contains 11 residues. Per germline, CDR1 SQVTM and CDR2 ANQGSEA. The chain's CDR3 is CSLSTGVGAFF. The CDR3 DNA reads TGCAGCTTATCAACGGGAGTTGGGGCTTTCTTT.

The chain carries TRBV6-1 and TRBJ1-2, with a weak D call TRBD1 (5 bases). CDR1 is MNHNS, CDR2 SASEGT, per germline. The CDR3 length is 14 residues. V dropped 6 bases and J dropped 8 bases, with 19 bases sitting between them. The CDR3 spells CASRPDAGMGGYTF. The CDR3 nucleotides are TGTGCCAGCAGGCCCGACGCAGGGATGGGAGGCTACACCTTC.

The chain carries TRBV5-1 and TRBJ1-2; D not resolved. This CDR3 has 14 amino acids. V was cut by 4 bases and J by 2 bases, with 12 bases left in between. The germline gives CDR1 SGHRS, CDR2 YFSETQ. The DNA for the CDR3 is TGCGCCAGCAGCCTCTTACAAGGGAACTATGGCTACACCTTC. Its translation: CASSLLQGNYGYTF.

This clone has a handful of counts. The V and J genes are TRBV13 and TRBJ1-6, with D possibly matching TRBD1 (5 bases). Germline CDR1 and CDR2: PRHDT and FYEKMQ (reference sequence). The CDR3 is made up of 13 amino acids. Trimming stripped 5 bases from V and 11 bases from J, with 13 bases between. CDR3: CASSLDGGTPLHF. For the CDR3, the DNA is TGTGCCAGCAGCCTGGACGGGGGTACACCCCTCCACTTT.

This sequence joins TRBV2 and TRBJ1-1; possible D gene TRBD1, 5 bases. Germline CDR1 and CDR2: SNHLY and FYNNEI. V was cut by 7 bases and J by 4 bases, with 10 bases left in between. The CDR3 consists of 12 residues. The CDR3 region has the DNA TGTGCCAGCACAGGGATGGTCACTGAAGCTTTCTTT. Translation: CASTGMVTEAFF.

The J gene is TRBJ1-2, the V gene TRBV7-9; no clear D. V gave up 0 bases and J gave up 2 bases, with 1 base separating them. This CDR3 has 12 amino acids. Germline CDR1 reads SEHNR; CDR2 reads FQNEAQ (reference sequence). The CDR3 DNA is TGTGCCAGCAGCTTAGCAAACTATGGCTACACCTTC. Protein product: CASSLANYGYTF.